The 18 T cell receptor beta chains below were found in one sample sequenced in a study of blood T cell repertoires in COVID-19 (dated by TCRdb to 2018 to 2020). The method behind the library was the immunoSEQ multiplex PCR assay. TCRdb took over this immuneACCESS table, retaining in-frame rearrangements with V and J assigned. Such tables are incomplete; in checked studies, under half of the missing clones stem from an unresolved V gene, and the remainder is unexplained. In all, the sample holds over 200,000 clones, and around 90% of those were seen once. Around 12% of the sample goes to the ten largest clones. Sequencing was carried out using peripheral blood. The receptor source for this set is a woman aged 18 to 35 who had recovered from COVID-19.

This clone was detected only a few times. The chain has TRBV6-5 and TRBJ1-1; no reliable D call. The CDR3 extends over 14 amino acids. The germline V and J ends were trimmed by 8 bases and 1 base, with 14 bases remaining between them. CDR1 and CDR2 (germline): MNHEY, SVGAGI. The CDR3 loop is CASSPTLENTEAFF. Here the CDR3 DNA reads TGTGCCAGCTCCCCGACATTGGAGAACACTGAAGCTTTCTTT.

This clone was observed a single time. The rearrangement joins TRBV27 to TRBJ2-1; a possible D gene is TRBD2 (5 bases). Germline V gene lookup returns CDR1 MNHEY and CDR2 SMNVEV (reference sequence). V lost 5 bases and J 2 bases, leaving 19 bases between the germline ends. The CDR3 totals 17 residues. The CDR3 region has the DNA TGTGCCAGCAGTCGTTTCGTGGCGGAGGTCCCCTACAATGAGCAGTTCTTC. This encodes CASSRFVAEVPYNEQFF.

This chain uses TRBV5-1 with TRBJ2-3; D is uncertain. Trimming cost V 4 bases and J 2 bases, with 17 bases left between them. The CDR3 extends over 16 amino acids. CDR1 is SGHRS, CDR2 YFSETQ, per germline. CDR3 region: CASSPTVNQDTDTQYF. CDR3 in DNA: TGCGCCAGCAGCCCCACAGTAAATCAGGACACAGATACGCAGTATTTT.

The chain is built from TRBV7-2 and TRBJ1-2; D gene unclear. Germline V CDR1 and CDR2: SGHTA, FQGNSA. Trimming took off 1 base at V and 6 bases at J, with 15 bases between the two ends. The CDR3 contains 15 residues. CDR3 amino acids: CASSLGGSRVDGYTF. The CDR3 nucleotides read TGTGCCAGCAGCTTAGGAGGCAGCAGAGTGGATGGCTACACCTTC.

This clone was found once. This chain connects TRBV7-9 to TRBJ1-1; unclear D gene. The CDR3 spans 14 residues. Germline values: CDR1 SEHNR, CDR2 FQNEAQ (reference sequence). The V and J ends lost 2 bases and 4 bases respectively, with 11 bases between them. The CDR3 loop reads CASSLSQRGTEAFF. In nucleotides, the CDR3 is TGTGCCAGCAGCTTATCACAACGGGGCACTGAAGCTTTCTTT. The full variable domain, rest sourced from reference TRBV7-9 and TRBJ1-1, is DTGVSQNPRHKITKRGQNVTFRCDPISEHNRLYWYRQTLGQGPEFLTYFQNEAQLEKSRLLSDRFSAERPKGSFSTLEIQRTEQGDSAMYLCASSLSQRGTEAFFGQGTRLTVV.

This sequence joins TRBV12-3 or TRBV12-4 and TRBJ2-7, with unresolved D. The CDR3 length is 12 residues. V dropped 1 base and J dropped 3 bases, with 4 bases sitting between them. The CDR3 DNA is TGTGCCAGCAGTTTAGTCATCTACGAGCAGTACTTC. Translated: CASSLVIYEQYF.

The chain employs TRBV27 and TRBJ2-3, with 7 bases matching TRBD1. The CDR3 length is 17 residues. Germline V gene data show CDR1 as MNHEY and CDR2 as SMNVEV (reference sequence). With V trimmed by 6 bases and J by 4 bases, 16 bases remained unmatched. The CDR3 region has the DNA TGTGCCAGCAGAAATACAGGGGATTACAGAAAGGCAGATACGCAGTATTTT. Its protein is CASRNTGDYRKADTQYF.

V and J are TRBV28 and TRBJ2-1; the D is unclear. Per the germline V gene, CDR1 is MDHEN and CDR2 is SYDVKM. This CDR3 spans 16 amino acids. Trimming removed 5 bases at V and 0 bases at J, with 14 bases between. CDR3 sequence (DNA): TGTGCCAGCAGTCCCGCCTCTATAGACTCCTACAATGAGCAGTTCTTC. Translation: CASSPASIDSYNEQFF. Variable domain in full (rest from reference TRBV28 and TRBJ2-1): DVKVTQSSRYLVKRTGEKVFLECVQDMDHENMFWYRQDPGLGLRLIYFSYDVKMKEKGDIPEGYSVSREKKERFSLILESASTNQTSMYLCASSPASIDSYNEQFFGPGTRLTVL.

This clone was picked up a small number of times. This sequence joins TRBV14 and TRBJ1-2; D gene uncertain. The CDR3 runs to 13 residues. Germline V gene data show CDR1 as SGHDN and CDR2 as FVKESK. V gave up 1 base and J gave up 4 bases, with 7 bases separating them. The CDR3 DNA sequence: TGTGCCAGCAGCCAAGGGGCAGCCTATGGCTACACCTTC. Protein: CASSQGAAYGYTF.

V is TRBV18 and J is TRBJ2-1; 11 nucleotides match TRBD2. This CDR3 is built from 17 residues. Germline CDR1 KGHSH, CDR2 LQKENI. With V trimmed by 4 bases and J by 0 bases, 5 bases remained unmatched. The CDR3 region is CASSQTSGVSSYNEQFF. As DNA, the CDR3 is TGTGCCAGCTCACAGACTAGCGGGGTGAGCTCCTACAATGAGCAGTTCTTC.

The J gene is TRBJ2-3, the V gene TRBV25-1; TRBD2 agrees at 12 bases. The CDR3 is 17 amino acids. The germline V gene has CDR1 MGHDK and CDR2 SYGVNS. J was trimmed by 1 base and V by 4 bases; bases with no gene match: 6. DNA of the CDR3: TGTGCCAGCAGTGGTTTGACTAGCGGGAGTCGCACAGATACGCAGTATTTT. Its translation: CASSGLTSGSRTDTQYF.

This sequence joins TRBV7-6 and TRBJ2-6; 7 bases are a match to TRBD1. V was clipped by 5 bases and J by 0 bases; unmatched bases: 13. This CDR3 has 19 residues. Germline V CDR1 and CDR2: SGHVS, FNYEAQ. The CDR3 DNA reads TGTGCCAGCAGCCCCGATTTTGAGTGGGACAGCTCTGGGGCCAACGTCCTGACTTTC. Protein sequence: CASSPDFEWDSSGANVLTF.

The chain joins TRBV5-1 to TRBJ2-7; 8 positions agree with TRBD2. Germline V CDR1 and CDR2: SGHRS, YFSETQ. CDR3 length: 15 residues. The ends lost 2 bases at V and 2 bases at J; junction bases unmatched: 6. CDR3 residues: CASSFAPAGAYEQYF. CDR3 sequence (DNA): TGCGCCAGCAGCTTCGCCCCAGCGGGAGCCTACGAGCAGTACTTC.

The rearrangement joins TRBV5-4 to TRBJ2-5; 7 bases match TRBD2. The germline CDR1 and CDR2 sequences are SGHNT and YYREEE (reference sequence). Germline trimming cut 4 bases from V and 2 bases from J; bases unmatched to any gene: 11. The CDR3 sequence is 16 residues long. The CDR3: CASSRGGGGNQETQYF. The DNA for the CDR3 is TGTGCCAGCAGCCGAGGAGGCGGGGGAAATCAAGAGACCCAGTACTTC.

This chain links TRBV6-6 with TRBJ1-2, with TRBD1 as a possible D gene (6 bases). CDR3 length equals 14 residues. Germline lookup yields CDR1 MNHNY and CDR2 SVGAGI (reference sequence). The V end was cut by 6 bases, the J end by 8 bases, with 19 bases between. As DNA, the CDR3 is TGTGCCAGCAGCCAACATACAGGGCTGGGCGGCTACACCTTC. Encoded protein: CASSQHTGLGGYTF.

The chain carries TRBV7-6 and TRBJ2-7, with 7 nucleotides matching TRBD2. J gave up 0 bases and V 2 bases, and 13 bases lay outside the gene matches. Germline CDR1 reads SGHVS; CDR2 reads FNYEAQ. CDR3 size: 18 residues. The CDR3 sequence: CASSLPPTSRHSSYEQYF. CDR3 sequence (DNA): TGTGCCAGCAGCTTACCCCCGACTAGCCGACACAGCTCCTACGAGCAGTACTTC.

The chain joins TRBV11-1 to TRBJ1-1; D remains ambiguous. Germline-derived CDR1 and CDR2 are SGHAT and FQDESV (reference sequence). This CDR3 region has 15 residues. V lost 6 bases to trimming and J lost 4 bases, with 18 bases between them. In DNA, the CDR3 is TGTGCCAGCAGAGAAAGAATCGGACGGGGCACTGAAGCTTTCTTT. Encoded protein: CASRERIGRGTEAFF.

This clone was detected once. The chain recombines TRBV24-1 with TRBJ1-2; no firm D call. Germline lookup yields CDR1 KGHDR and CDR2 SFDVKD. The length of the CDR3 is 13 residues. V dropped 5 bases and J dropped 8 bases, with 14 bases sitting between them. The chain's CDR3 is CATSGGLGSGYTF. CDR3 bases: TGTGCCACCAGTGGAGGGCTCGGGAGCGGCTACACCTTC.